This TCR beta chain comes out of a study of OX40 agonist ivuxolimab in advanced cancers. Study at large: Six ivuxolimab dose levels, 0.01 to 10 mg/kg, were given intravenously every 2 weeks. A history of anti-PD-1, anti-PD-L1 or anti-CTLA-4 therapy was acceptable, and around 36% had some.

Assay: immunoSEQ multiplex PCR; the TCRdb copy retains only in-frame clones and omits some. The profile shows some 55,000 clones, approximately 80% of them singletons. A remark on this clone: Its target is not known.

Study outcomes and limitations: Partial responders at 0.1-3.0 mg/kg had among the lowest clonal expansion. Specificity for antigen went undetermined in the expanded peripheral T cells.

The CDR3 covers 14 residues. Germline loops: CDR1 GTSNPN, CDR2 SVGIG (reference sequence). V lost 0 bases and J 8 bases, leaving 11 bases between the germline ends. The J gene is TRBJ1-6, the V gene TRBV30; D possibly corresponds to TRBD1 (5 bases). This receptor was taken from an adult with an advanced solid tumor such as melanoma, head and neck, liver or kidney cancer. This material consisted of CD4+ or CD8+ T cells sorted from blood, taken in a trial of the OX40 agonist ivuxolimab. The CDR3 DNA reads TGTGCCTGGAGTGTTGGCAGGGAGTATTCACCCCTCCACTTT. Protein: CAWSVGREYSPLHF.